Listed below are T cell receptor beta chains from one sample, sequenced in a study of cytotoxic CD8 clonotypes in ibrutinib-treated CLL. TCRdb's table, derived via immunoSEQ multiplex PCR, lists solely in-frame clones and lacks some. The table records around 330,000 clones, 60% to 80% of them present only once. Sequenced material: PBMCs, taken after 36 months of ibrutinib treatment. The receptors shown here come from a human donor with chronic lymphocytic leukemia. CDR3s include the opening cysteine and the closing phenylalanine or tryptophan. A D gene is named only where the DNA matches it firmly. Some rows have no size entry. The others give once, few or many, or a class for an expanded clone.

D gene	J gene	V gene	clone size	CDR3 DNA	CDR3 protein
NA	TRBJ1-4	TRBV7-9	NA	TGTGCCAGCAGCTTAGCCCCGGGGCTAAGTGAAAAACTGTTTTTT	CASSLAPGLSEKLFF
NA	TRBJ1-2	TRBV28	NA	TGTGCCAGCAGTTCCCCTGGATCCGTCCACGGGACCCAGAAAGGCTACACCTTC	CASSSPGSVHGTQKGYTF
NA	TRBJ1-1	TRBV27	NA	TGTGCCAGCAGGCCATACAGGGTACCCATGAACACTGAAGCTTTCTTT	CASRPYRVPMNTEAFF
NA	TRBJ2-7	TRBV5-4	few	TGTGCCAGCAGCCCCGGGCCACCCTACGAGCAGTACTTC	CASSPGPPYEQYF
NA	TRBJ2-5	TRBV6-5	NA	TGTGCCAGCAGCCCCGGCAGGGGCAGGGAGACCCAGTACTTC	CASSPGRGRETQYF
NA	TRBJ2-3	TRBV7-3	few	TGTGCCAGCAGCTTAGAGTGGCGGGACACAGATACGCAGTATTTT	CASSLEWRDTDTQYF
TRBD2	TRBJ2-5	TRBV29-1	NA	TGCAGCGTTAGCGGGGGGAAAGAGACCCAGTACTTC	CSVSGGKETQYF
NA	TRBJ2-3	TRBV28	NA	TGTGCCAGCAGTTTGATAGCGTCGACCACAGATACGCAGTATTTT	CASSLIASTTDTQYF
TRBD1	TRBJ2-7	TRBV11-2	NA	TGTGCCAGCAGCTTAGACCCGGGACAGAGCCACGAGCAGTACTTC	CASSLDPGQSHEQYF
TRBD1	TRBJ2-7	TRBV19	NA	TGTGCCAGTAGACCCTCGGGACAGATCTACGAGCAGTACTTC	CASRPSGQIYEQYF
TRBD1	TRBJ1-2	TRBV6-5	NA	TGTGCCAGCGGCCCTGAGGGGGCTGAGTATGGCTACACCTTC	CASGPEGAEYGYTF
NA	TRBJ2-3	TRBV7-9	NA	TGTGCCAGCAGCTTTAGGAGTCCAGATACGCAGTATTTT	CASSFRSPDTQYF
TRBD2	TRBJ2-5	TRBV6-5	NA	TGTGCCAGCAGGATAGCGGGGGGGCCGGCAGAGACCCAGTACTTC	CASRIAGGPAETQYF
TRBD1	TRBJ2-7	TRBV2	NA	TGTGCCAGCAGCGAAGGACAGGTCCCTACTTACGAGCAGTACTTC	CASSEGQVPTYEQYF
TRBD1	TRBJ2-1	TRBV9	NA	TGTGCCAGCAGCGTAGCTACAAGACAGGGGGGTCGCAATGAGCAGTTCTTC	CASSVATRQGGRNEQFF
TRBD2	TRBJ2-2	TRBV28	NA	TGTGCCAGCAGTCTCCAGGGACTATCAAACACCGGGGAGCTGTTTTTT	CASSLQGLSNTGELFF
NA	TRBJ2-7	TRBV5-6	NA	TGTGCCAGCAGCTTGTACGGACAGACCTCCTACGAGCAGTACTTC	CASSLYGQTSYEQYF
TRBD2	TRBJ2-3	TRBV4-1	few	TGCGCCAGCAGCCAAGCTCTAGCGGGGATACCTAGCACAGATACGCAGTATTTT	CASSQALAGIPSTDTQYF
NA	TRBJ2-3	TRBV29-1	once	TGCAGCCCTGAACTGCGTAACACAGATACGCAGTATTTT	CSPELRNTDTQYF
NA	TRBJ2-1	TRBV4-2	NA	TGTGCCAGCAGCCAAGGCCCAGCGGGGTACGAAGGGGGTGAGCAGTTCTTC	CASSQGPAGYEGGEQFF
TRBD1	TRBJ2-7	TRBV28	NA	TGTGCCAGCAGTTCCACTATGGGGGACAGGGACCCCTTGGAGCAGTACTTC	CASSSTMGDRDPLEQYF
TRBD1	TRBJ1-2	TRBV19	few	TGTGCCAGCCACAGGGGTCTGGGCTACACCTTC	CASHRGLGYTF
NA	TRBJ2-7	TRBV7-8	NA	TGTGCCAGCAGCCAGCGCAGGGCTAAGGCGGCCTCTCCCTCCTACGAGCAGTACTTC	CASSQRRAKAASPSYEQYF
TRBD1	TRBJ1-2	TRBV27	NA	TGTGCCAGCAGGAGAAGGGCAGGGGGCGCTAGGTATGGCTACACCTTC	CASRRRAGGARYGYTF
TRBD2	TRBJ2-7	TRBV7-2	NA	TGTGCCAGCAGCTCCCTAGCGGGGGGGCTATACGAGCAGTACTTC	CASSSLAGGLYEQYF
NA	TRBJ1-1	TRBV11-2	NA	TGTGCCAGCAGCTTTGGCAGCTGGGGGACTGAAGCTTTCTTT	CASSFGSWGTEAFF
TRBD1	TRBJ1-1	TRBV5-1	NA	TGCGCCAGCAGCCTCGGGACAGGGGAGACGACTGAAGCTTTCTTT	CASSLGTGETTEAFF
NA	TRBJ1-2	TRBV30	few	TGTGCCTGCCCCGCCGAGGGTCTGACTTGCGATGGCTACACCTTC	CACPAEGLTCDGYTF
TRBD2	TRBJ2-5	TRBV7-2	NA	TGTGCCAGCAGGAGACTAGCGGGAGGAATCCAAGAGACCCAGTACTTC	CASRRLAGGIQETQYF
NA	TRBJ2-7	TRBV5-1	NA	TGCGCCAGCGGTTCCAGGAGCTCCTACGAGCAGTACTTC	CASGSRSSYEQYF
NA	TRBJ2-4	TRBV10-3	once	TGTGCCATCAGTGCGGGGGCGTCCAAAAACATTCAGTACTTC	CAISAGASKNIQYF
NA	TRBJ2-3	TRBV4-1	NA	TGCGCCAGCAGCCCCTACTATGGAGGCAGCAGCACAGATACGCAGTATTTT	CASSPYYGGSSTDTQYF
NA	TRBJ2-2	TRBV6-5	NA	TGTGCCAGCAGCAACTTAGCTGGCTCCGGGGAGCTGTTTTTT	CASSNLAGSGELFF
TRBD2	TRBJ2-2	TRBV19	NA	TGTGCCAGTAGGGGACTAGCGGACACCGGGGAGCTGTTTTTT	CASRGLADTGELFF
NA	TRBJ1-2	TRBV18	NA	TGTGCCAGCTCACCACCTATAGTGGGGAGCTATGGCTACACCTTC	CASSPPIVGSYGYTF
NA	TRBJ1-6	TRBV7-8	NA	TGTGCCAGCAGCTTGACAGGCCCTAATTCACCCCTCCACTTT	CASSLTGPNSPLHF
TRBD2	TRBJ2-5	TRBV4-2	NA	TGTGCCAGCAGCGAAGTCGTGGCGGGGGGGTTACAAGAGACCCAGTACTTC	CASSEVVAGGLQETQYF
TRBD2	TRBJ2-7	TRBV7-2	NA	TGTGCCAGCAGCTCAAGCGGGAGGGACTACGAGCAGTACTTC	CASSSSGRDYEQYF
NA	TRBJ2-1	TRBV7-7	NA	TGTGCCAGCAGCAGAGGGGAGGGAGGGGGGAATGAGCAGTTCTTC	CASSRGEGGGNEQFF
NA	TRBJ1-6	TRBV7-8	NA	TGTGCCAGCCGACTCCGTAGTACAAATAATTCACCCCTCCACTTT	CASRLRSTNNSPLHF
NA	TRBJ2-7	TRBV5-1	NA	TGCGCCAGTCGACAGGAGCCTCTCTACGAGCAGTACTTC	CASRQEPLYEQYF
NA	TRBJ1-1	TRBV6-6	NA	TGTGCCAGCAGTAAATCAGAGAACACTGAAGCTTTCTTT	CASSKSENTEAFF